The 2 T cell receptor beta chains in this list originate from one sample, sequenced in a study of identical twins. TCRdb redid the calling of the 5' RACE reads with MiXCR, one entry per CDR3 protein. The profile shows a few hundred thousand distinct CDR3 sequences, about 8.5% of them singletons. These same records also appear under a second study, on yellow fever vaccine responses in identical twins.

The sample taken for sequencing was CD8+ T cells sorted from blood. Receptors originate from a woman under 30 in good health.

This clonotype was seen many times. The rearrangement joins TRBV20-1 to TRBJ1-5; 8 bases line up with TRBD1. Germline V gene sequence: CDR1 DFQATT, CDR2 SNEGSKA (reference sequence). Trimming took 3 bases from V and 0 from J; bases not matched to a gene: 1. This CDR3 is built from 14 residues. CDR3 bases: TGCAGTGCTAGGGACAGGGATAGCAATCAGCCCCAGCATTTT. Protein product: CSARDRDSNQPQHF.

The V and J genes are TRBV11-2 and TRBJ2-7; D possibly corresponds to TRBD1 (6 bases). The CDR3 has 14 residues. Looked up from germline, CDR1 is SGHAT and CDR2 is FQNNGV. V lost 0 bases, J lost 2 bases, and 8 bases lay in between. Here the CDR3 DNA reads TGTGCCAGCAGCTTAGATACAGGGACCTACGAGCAGTACTTC. It is translated as CASSLDTGTYEQYF.